The 4 T cell receptor beta chains presented below share a single source sample, sequenced in a study of T-cell memory formation after mild COVID-19 listed by TCRdb under 2021. Library preparation employed 5' RACE. TCRdb records Illumina NovaSeq 6000 as the sequencer. The public reads were run again by TCRdb, first through fastp at Q25 and then through MiXCR, and only productive beta chains were kept. Each CDR3 protein appears once, grouped with its most common genes and DNA. This sample gives roughly 600,000 distinct CDR3 sequences in total; around 17% of them show up just once. The leading ten clones occupy around 12% of the sample. Sequenced input: PBMCs or a T cell subset sorted from them (not recorded which). These receptors all come from an adult woman who had mild COVID-19 (a few samples of this study predate the infection). The sample titles of this study are shuffled in the database, so cell type and time point are left out; the donor was told from shared clones.

The chain combines TRBV11-3 with TRBJ2-2, with 12 bases that match TRBD1. V lost 3 bases to trimming and J lost 5 bases; unmatched junction nucleotides: 10. In germline, CDR1 is SGHNT, CDR2 YENEEA. This CDR3 has 18 residues. For the CDR3, the DNA is TGTGCCAGCAGCTTCGACCTCGGGACAGGGGGCTTGACCGGGGAGCTGTTTTTT. This gives the protein CASSFDLGTGGLTGELFF.

This rearrangement joins TRBV14 to TRBJ2-2; TRBD2 is a possible D gene (5 bases). The CDR3 has 13 amino acids. Per germline, CDR1 SGHDN and CDR2 FVKESK. The V and J ends lost 6 bases and 6 bases respectively, with 11 bases between them. CDR3 sequence: CASSKLGPGELFF. The CDR3 DNA reads as TGTGCCAGCAGTAAACTAGGCCCCGGGGAGCTGTTTTTT.

This chain links TRBV3-1 with TRBJ2-1; D gene unclear. Germline V gives CDR1 LGHDT, CDR2 YNNKEL (reference sequence). Trimming shortened V by 1 base and J by 10 bases, and 14 bases separated the two germline ends. The CDR3 totals 14 residues. As DNA, the CDR3 is TGTGCCAGCAGCCAAGGCCCAAACAGTGAGGAGCAGTTCTTC. The encoded protein is CASSQGPNSEEQFF.

The chain combines TRBV29-1 with TRBJ2-3; D ambiguous. The CDR3 is 15 residues long. V was clipped by 3 bases and J by 2 bases, with 15 bases between them. The germline gives CDR1 SQVTM, CDR2 ANQGSEA. CDR3: CSVEILYRPTDTQYF. For the CDR3, the DNA is TGCAGCGTTGAGATTCTATACCGGCCCACAGATACGCAGTATTTT.